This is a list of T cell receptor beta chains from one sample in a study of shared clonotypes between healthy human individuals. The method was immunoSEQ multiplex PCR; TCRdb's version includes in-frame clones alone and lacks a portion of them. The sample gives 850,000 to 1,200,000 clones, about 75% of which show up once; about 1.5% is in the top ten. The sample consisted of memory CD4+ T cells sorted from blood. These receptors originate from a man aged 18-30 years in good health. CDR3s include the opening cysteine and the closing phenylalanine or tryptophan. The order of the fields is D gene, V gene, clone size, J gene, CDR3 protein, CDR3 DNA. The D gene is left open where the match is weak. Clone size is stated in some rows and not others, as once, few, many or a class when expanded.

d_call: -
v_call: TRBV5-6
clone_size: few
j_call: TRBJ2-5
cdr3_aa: CASSRGGLEKTQYF
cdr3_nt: TGTGCCAGCAGCAGGGGGGGACTTGAGAAGACCCAGTACTTC

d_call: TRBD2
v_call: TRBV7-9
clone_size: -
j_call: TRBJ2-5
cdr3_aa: CASSLPLGSSGQETQYF
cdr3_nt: TGTGCCAGCAGCTTACCTTTGGGTTCTAGCGGCCAAGAGACCCAGTACTTC

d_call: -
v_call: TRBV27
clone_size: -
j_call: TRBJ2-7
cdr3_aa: CASSTLPTSSSYEQYF
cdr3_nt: TGTGCCAGCAGCACCCTTCCCACCAGTAGCTCCTACGAGCAGTACTTC

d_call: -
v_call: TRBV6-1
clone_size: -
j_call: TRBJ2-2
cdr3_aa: CASRSGDGATGELFF
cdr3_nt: TGTGCCAGCAGATCCGGCGACGGAGCCACCGGGGAGCTGTTTTTT

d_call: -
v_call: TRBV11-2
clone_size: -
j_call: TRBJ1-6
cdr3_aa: CASSFQEKSPLHF
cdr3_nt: TGTGCCAGCAGCTTTCAGGAGAAATCACCCCTCCACTTT

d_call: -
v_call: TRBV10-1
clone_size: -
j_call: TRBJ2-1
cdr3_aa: CASSGQQSQEQFF
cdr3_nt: TGCGCCAGCAGTGGACAACAAAGCCAGGAGCAGTTCTTC

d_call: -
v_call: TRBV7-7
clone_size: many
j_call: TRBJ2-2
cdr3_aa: CASSLTANTGELFF
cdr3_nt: TGTGCTAGCAGCTTAACCGCGAACACCGGGGAGCTGTTTTTT

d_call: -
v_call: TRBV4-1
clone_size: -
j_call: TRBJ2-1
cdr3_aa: CASSQDLSGYNEQFF
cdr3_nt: TGCGCCAGCAGCCAAGATTTGTCGGGATACAATGAGCAGTTCTTC

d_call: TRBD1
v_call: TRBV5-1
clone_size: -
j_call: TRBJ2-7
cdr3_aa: CASRGQGPYEQYF
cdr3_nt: TGCGCCAGCAGGGGACAGGGTCCGTACGAGCAGTACTTC

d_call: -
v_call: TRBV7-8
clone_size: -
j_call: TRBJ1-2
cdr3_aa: CASSTTGTQNYGYTF
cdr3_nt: TGTGCCAGCAGCACGACCGGGACGCAAAACTATGGCTACACCTTC

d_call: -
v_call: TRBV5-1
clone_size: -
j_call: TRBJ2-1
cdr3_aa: CASSTQSGVWNEQFF
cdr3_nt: TGCGCCAGCAGCACTCAGTCAGGGGTTTGGAATGAGCAGTTCTTC

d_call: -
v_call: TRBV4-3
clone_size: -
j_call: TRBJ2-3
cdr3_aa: CASSQDAPGSDTQYF
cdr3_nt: TGCGCCAGCAGCCAAGATGCCCCGGGATCAGATACGCAGTATTTT

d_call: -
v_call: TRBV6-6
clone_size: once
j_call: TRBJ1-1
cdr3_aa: CASSPESPGNTEAFF
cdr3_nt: TGTGCCAGCAGCCCCGAATCCCCTGGGAACACTGAAGCTTTCTTT

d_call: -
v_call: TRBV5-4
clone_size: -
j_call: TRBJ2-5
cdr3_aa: CASSLEGWRKETQYF
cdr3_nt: TGTGCCAGCAGCTTGGAGGGTTGGCGGAAAGAGACCCAGTACTTC

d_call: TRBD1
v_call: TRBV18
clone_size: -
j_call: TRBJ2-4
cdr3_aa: CASSPPGQGSKNIQYF
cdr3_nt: TGTGCCAGCTCACCACCGGGACAGGGGAGCAAAAACATTCAGTACTTC

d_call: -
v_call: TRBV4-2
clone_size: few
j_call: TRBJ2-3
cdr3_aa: CASSLAITDTQYF
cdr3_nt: TGTGCCAGCAGCTTAGCCATCACAGATACGCAGTATTTT

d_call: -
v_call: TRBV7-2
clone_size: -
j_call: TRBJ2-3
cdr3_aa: CASSHAWAGNTDTQYF
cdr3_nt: TGTGCCAGCAGCCATGCCTGGGCGGGGAACACAGATACGCAGTATTTT

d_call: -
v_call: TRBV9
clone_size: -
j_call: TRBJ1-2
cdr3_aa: CASSDDSWGYTF
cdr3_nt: TGTGCCAGCAGCGACGACAGCTGGGGCTACACCTTC

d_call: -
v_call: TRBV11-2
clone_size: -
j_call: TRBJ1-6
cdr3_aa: CASSLNMAPLHF
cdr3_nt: TGTGCCAGCAGCTTAAATATGGCACCCCTCCACTTT

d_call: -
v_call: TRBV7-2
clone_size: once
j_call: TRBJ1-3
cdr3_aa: CASSPWMGNTIYF
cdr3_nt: TGTGCCAGCAGCCCCTGGATGGGAAACACCATATATTTT

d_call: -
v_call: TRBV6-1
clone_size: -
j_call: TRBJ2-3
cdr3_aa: CASTGPSTDTQYF
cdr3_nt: TGTGCCAGCACAGGGCCTAGCACAGATACGCAGTATTTT

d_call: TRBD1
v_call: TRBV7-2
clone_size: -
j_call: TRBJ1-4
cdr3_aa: CASSSLGQGVPKKLFF
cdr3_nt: TGTGCCAGCAGCTCCCTGGGACAGGGGGTTCCAAAAAAACTGTTTTTT

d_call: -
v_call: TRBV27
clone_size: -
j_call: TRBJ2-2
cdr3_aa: CASSSNRGGNTGELFF
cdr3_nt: TGTGCCAGCAGTTCGAACAGGGGAGGCAACACCGGGGAGCTGTTTTTT

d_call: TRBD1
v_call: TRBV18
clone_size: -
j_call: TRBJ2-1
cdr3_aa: CASSPGTGNEQFF
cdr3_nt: TGTGCCAGCTCACCCGGGACAGGAAATGAGCAGTTCTTC

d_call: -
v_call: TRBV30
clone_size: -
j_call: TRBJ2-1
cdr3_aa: CAWSIGWDEQFF
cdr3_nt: TGTGCCTGGAGCATCGGGTGGGATGAGCAGTTCTTC

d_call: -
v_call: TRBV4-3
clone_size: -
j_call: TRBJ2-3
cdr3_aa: CASSDWGRTDTQYF
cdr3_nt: TGCGCCAGCAGCGATTGGGGGCGGACAGATACGCAGTATTTT

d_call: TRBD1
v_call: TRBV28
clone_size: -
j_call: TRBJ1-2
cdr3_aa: CASAQLGGQGIGYTF
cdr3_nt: TGTGCCAGCGCCCAACTTGGGGGACAGGGGATAGGCTACACCTTC

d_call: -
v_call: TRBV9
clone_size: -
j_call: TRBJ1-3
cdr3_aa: CASSVGEISGNTIYF
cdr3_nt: TGTGCCAGCAGCGTAGGAGAGATCTCTGGAAACACCATATATTTT

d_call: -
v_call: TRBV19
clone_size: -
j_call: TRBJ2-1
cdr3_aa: CASSIGTANNNEQFF
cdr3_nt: TGTGCCAGTAGTATTGGGACCGCCAACAATAATGAGCAGTTCTTC

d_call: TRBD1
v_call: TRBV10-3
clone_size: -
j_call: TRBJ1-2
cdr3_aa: CAIRPTGGNYGYTF
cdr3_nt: TGTGCCATCAGACCGACAGGGGGAAACTATGGCTACACCTTC

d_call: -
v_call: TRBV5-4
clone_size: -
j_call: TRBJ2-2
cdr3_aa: CASSSPRASSGELFF
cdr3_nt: TGTGCCAGCAGCTCCCCACGGGCTAGCAGCGGGGAGCTGTTTTTT

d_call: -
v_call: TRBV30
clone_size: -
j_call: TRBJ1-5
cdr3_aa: CAWSSNNQPQHF
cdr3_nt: TGTGCCTGGAGTAGTAACAATCAGCCCCAGCATTTT

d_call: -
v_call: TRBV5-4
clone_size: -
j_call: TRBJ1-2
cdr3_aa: CASSLVGTDGYTF
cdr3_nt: TGTGCCAGCAGCTTGGTAGGAACAGATGGCTACACCTTC

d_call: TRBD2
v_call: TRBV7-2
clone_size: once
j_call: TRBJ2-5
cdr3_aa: CASSLDPGTSGYQETQYF
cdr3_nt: TGTGCCAGCAGCTTAGATCCTGGGACTAGCGGGTACCAAGAGACCCAGTACTTC

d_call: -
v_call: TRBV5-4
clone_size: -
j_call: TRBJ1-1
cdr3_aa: CASSLSGVGVTEAFF
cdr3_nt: TGTGCCAGCAGCTTGTCGGGAGTCGGGGTCACTGAAGCTTTCTTT

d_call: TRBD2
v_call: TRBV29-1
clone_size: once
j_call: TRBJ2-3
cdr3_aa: CSGQGTSGTDTQYF
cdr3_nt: TGCAGCGGCCAAGGGACTAGCGGCACAGATACGCAGTATTTT

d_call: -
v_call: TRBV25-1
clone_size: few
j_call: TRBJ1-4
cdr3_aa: CASSEQGQKEKLFF
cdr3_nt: TGTGCCAGCAGTGAACAGGGGCAAAAAGAAAAACTGTTTTTT

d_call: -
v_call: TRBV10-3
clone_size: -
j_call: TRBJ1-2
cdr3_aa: CAISEVGGYTF
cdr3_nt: TGTGCCATCAGTGAAGTGGGGGGCTACACCTTC

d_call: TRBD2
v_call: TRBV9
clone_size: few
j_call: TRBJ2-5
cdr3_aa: CASSVGAGEETQYF
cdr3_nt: TGTGCCAGCAGCGTAGGAGCGGGAGAAGAGACCCAGTACTTC

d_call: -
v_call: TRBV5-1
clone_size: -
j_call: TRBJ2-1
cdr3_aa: CASSLGDTAYNEQFF
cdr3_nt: TGCGCCAGCAGCTTGGGGGACACCGCCTACAATGAGCAGTTCTTC

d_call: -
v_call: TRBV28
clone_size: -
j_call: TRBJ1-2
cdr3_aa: CASSFHQLKGTNYGYTF
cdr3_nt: TGTGCCAGCAGTTTCCACCAGTTAAAGGGAACTAACTATGGCTACACCTTC

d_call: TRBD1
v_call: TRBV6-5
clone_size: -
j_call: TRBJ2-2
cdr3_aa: CASSYSTGSTGELFF
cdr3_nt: TGTGCCAGCAGTTACTCGACAGGGAGCACCGGGGAGCTGTTTTTT

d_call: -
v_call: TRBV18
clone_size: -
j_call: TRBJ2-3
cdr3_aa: CASSPSPGPQDTQYF
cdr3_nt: TGTGCCAGCTCACCATCGCCGGGACCCCAGGATACGCAGTATTTT

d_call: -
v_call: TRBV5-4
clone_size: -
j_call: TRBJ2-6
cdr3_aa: CASSEWNSGANVLTF
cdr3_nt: TGTGCCAGCAGCGAGTGGAATTCTGGGGCCAACGTCCTGACTTTC

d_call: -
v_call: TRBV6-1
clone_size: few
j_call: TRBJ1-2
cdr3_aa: CASSDTARTYGYTF
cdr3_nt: TGTGCCAGCAGTGATACCGCCAGGACCTATGGCTACACCTTC

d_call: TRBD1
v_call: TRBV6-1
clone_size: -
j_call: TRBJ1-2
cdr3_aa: CASRTGTGGGYTF
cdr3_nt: TGTGCCAGCAGGACCGGGACAGGGGGTGGCTACACCTTC

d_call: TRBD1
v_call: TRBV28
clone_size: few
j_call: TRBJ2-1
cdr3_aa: CASSGGRGRGEQFF
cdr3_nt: TGTGCCAGCAGTGGGGGCAGGGGGCGGGGTGAGCAGTTCTTC

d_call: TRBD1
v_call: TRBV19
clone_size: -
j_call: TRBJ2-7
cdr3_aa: CASSDTGTGGAGRYF
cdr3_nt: TGTGCCAGTAGCGATACCGGGACAGGGGGCGCTGGACGGTACTTC

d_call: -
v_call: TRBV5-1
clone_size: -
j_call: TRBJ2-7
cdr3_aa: CASSPTGTAYEQYF
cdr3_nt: TGCGCCAGCAGCCCGACCGGGACCGCCTACGAGCAGTACTTC

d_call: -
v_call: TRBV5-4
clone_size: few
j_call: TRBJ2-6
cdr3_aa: CASSWTVSGANVLTF
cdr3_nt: TGTGCCAGCAGCTGGACGGTCTCTGGGGCCAACGTCCTGACTTTC

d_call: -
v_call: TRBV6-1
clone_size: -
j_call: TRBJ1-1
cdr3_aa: CASNQPDTEAFF
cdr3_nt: TGTGCCAGCAACCAGCCGGACACTGAAGCTTTCTTT

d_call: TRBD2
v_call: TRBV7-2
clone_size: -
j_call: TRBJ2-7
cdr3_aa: CASSLDGTSGIYEQYF
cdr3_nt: TGTGCCAGCAGCTTAGACGGGACTAGCGGGATCTACGAGCAGTACTTC

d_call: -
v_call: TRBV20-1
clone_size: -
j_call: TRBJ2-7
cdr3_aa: CSARQVNEQYF
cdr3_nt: TGCAGTGCTAGACAGGTGAACGAGCAGTACTTC

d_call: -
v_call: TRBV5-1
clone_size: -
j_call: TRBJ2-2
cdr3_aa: CASSSATGNTGELFF
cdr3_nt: TGCGCCAGCAGCTCCGCTACAGGGAACACCGGGGAGCTGTTTTTT

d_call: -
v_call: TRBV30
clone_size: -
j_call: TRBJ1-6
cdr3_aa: CAWASTEEGSYNSPLHF
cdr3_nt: TGTGCCTGGGCAAGCACAGAGGAAGGGTCCTATAATTCACCCCTCCACTTT